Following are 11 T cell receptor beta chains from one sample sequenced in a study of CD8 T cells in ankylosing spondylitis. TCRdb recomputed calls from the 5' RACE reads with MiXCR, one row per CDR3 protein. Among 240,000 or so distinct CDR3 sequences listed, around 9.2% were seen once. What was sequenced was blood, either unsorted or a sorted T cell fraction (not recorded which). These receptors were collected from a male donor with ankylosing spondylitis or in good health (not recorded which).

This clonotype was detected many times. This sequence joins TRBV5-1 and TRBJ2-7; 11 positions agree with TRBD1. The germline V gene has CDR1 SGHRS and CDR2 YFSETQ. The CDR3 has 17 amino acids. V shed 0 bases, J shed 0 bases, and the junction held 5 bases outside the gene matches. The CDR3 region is CASSLGGTGGNSYEQYF. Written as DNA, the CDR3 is TGCGCCAGCAGCTTGGGTGGGACAGGGGGAAACTCCTACGAGCAGTACTTC.

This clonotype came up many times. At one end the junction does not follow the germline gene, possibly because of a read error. CDR3 in DNA: TGTGCCAGCAGCCCGTCATCAGGGACACCAACGCTCTTC. This translates into CASSPSSGTPTLF. The chain employs TRBV12-3 or TRBV12-4 and TRBJ1-2; TRBD1 is a possible D gene (6 bases). The CDR3 covers 13 residues.

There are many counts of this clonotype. DNA of the CDR3: TGCAGTGCTAGAGACAGGAGGGATAGCGGGACCCAGTACTTC. Protein: CSARDRRDSGTQYF. This chain uses TRBV20-1 with TRBJ2-5; TRBD2 is a possible D gene (6 bases). The length of the CDR3 is 14 residues. Germline V gene data show CDR1 as DFQATT and CDR2 as SNEGSKA (reference sequence). Trimming left V 0 bases short and J 7 bases short, with 15 bases between.

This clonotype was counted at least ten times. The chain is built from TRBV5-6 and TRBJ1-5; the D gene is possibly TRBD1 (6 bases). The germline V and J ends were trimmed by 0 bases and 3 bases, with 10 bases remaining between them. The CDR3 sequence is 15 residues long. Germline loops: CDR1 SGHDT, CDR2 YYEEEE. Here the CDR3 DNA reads TGTGCCAGCAGCTTGGCAGGGGTGAACAATCAGCCCCAGCATTTT. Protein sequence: CASSLAGVNNQPQHF.

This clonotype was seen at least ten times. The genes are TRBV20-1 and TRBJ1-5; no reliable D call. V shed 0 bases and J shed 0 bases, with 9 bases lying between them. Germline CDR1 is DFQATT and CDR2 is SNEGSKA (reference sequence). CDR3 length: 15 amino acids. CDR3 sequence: CSAREMGYSNQPQHF. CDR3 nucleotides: TGCAGTGCTAGAGAGATGGGTTATAGCAATCAGCCCCAGCATTTT.

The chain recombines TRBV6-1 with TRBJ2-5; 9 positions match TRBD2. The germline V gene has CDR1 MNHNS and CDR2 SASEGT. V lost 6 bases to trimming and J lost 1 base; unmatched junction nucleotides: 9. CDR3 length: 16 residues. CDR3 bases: TGTGCCAGCAGCCCCCTCGGTAGCGGGAGCCAAGAGACCCAGTACTTC. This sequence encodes CASSPLGSGSQETQYF.

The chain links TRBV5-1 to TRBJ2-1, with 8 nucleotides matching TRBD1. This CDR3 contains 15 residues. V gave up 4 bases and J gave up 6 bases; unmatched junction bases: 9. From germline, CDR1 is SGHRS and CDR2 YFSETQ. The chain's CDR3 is CASSLGQGFSNEQFF. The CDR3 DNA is TGCGCCAGCAGCCTCGGACAGGGTTTCAGCAATGAGCAGTTCTTC. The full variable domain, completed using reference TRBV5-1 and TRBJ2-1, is KAGVTQTPRYLIKTRGQQVTLSCSPISGHRSVSWYQQTPGQGLQFLFEYFSETQRNKGNFPGRFSGRQFSNSRSEMNVSTLELGDSALYLCASSLGQGFSNEQFFGPGTRLTVL.

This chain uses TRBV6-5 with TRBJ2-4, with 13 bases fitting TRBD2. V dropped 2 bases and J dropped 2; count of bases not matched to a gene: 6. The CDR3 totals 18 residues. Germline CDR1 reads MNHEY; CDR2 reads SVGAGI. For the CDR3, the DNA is TGTGCCAGCAGTTACGCACTAGCGGGGGGGCCTTCCAAAAACATTCAGTACTTC. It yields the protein CASSYALAGGPSKNIQYF.

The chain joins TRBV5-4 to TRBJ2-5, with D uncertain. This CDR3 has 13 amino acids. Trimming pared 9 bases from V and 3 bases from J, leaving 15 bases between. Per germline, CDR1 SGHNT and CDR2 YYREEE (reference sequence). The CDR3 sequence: CAILRAPEETQYF. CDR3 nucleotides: TGTGCCATCCTCCGGGCGCCCGAAGAGACCCAGTACTTC.

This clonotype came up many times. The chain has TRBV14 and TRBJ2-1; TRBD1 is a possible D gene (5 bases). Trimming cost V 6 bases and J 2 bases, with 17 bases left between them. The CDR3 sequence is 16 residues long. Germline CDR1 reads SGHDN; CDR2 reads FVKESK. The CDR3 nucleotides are TGTGCCAGCAGACACCAGGCGCAGGGCCCCTACAATGAGCAGTTCTTC. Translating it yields CASRHQAQGPYNEQFF.

The CDR3 is CCASGLAGRTSTDTQYF. Written as DNA, the CDR3 is TGCTGCGCTTCGGGACTAGCGGGAAGGACTAGCACAGATACGCAGTATTTT. The chain recombines TRBV20-1 with TRBJ2-3; 13 nucleotides align to TRBD2. CDR3 length: 17 residues. CDR1 is DFQATT and CDR2 is SNEGSKA in the germline V gene (reference sequence).